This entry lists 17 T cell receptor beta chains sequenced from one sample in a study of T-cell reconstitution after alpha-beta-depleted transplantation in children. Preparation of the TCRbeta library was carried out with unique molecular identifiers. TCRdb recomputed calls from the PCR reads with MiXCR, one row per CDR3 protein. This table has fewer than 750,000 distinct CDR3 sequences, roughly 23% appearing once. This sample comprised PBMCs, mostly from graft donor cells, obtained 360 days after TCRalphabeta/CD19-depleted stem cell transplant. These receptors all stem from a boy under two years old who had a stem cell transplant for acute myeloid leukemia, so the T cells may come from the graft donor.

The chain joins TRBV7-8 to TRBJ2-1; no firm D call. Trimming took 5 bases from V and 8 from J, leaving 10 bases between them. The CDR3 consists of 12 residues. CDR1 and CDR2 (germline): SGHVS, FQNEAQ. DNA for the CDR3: TGTGCCAGCAGCCCCCAAAGGGATGAGCAGTTCTTC. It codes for CASSPQRDEQFF.

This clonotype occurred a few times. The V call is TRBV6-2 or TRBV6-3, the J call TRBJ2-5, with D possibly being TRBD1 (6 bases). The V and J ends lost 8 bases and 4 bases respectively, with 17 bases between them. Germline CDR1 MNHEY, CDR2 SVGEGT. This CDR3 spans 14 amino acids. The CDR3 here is CASRRTGRVETQYF. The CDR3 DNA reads TGTGCCAGCCGGCGAACAGGGCGGGTAGAGACCCAGTACTTC.

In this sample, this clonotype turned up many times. DNA of the CDR3: TGTGCCAGCAGTTCGGGACAGGGGCACTACGAGCAGTACGTC. Its protein product is CASSSGQGHYEQYV. The V call is TRBV6-5, the J call TRBJ2-7, with 10 bases fitting TRBD1. There are 14 residues in the CDR3. CDR1 and CDR2 from the germline V gene are MNHEY and SVGAGI. V shed 4 bases, J shed 3 bases, and the junction held 3 bases outside the gene matches.

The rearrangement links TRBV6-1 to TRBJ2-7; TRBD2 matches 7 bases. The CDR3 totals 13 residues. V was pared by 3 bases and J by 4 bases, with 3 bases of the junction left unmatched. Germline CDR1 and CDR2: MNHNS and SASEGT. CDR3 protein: CASSDAGDYEQYV. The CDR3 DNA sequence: TGTGCCAGCAGTGACGCGGGGGATTACGAGCAGTACGTC.

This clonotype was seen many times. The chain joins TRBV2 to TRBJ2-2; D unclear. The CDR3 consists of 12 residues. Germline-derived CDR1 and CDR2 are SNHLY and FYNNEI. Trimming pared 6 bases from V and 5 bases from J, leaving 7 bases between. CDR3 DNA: TGTGCCAGCAGGTCAAGTACCGGGGAGCTGTTTTTT. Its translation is CASRSSTGELFF. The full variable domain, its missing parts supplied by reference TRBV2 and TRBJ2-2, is EPEVTQTPSHQVTQMGQEVILRCVPISNHLYFYWYRQILGQKVEFLVSFYNNEISEKSEIFDDQFSVERPDGSNFTLKIRSTKLEDSAMYFCASRSSTGELFFGEGSRLTVL.

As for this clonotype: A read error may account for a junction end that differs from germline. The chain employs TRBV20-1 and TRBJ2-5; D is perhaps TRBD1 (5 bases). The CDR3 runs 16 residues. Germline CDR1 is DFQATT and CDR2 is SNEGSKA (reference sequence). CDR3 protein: CSARGSRLGLGETQYF. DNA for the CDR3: TGCAGTGCGAGAGGTTCCCGGTTGGGGCTGGGAGAGACCCAGTACTTC.

This CDR3 is CSARDQGRGWEKLFF. The CDR3, as DNA: TGCAGTGCTAGAGATCAAGGCAGGGGCTGGGAAAAACTGTTTTTT. This chain uses TRBV20-1 with TRBJ1-4; TRBD1 might be the D (6 bases). The CDR3 runs 15 residues. Germline V gives CDR1 DFQATT, CDR2 SNEGSKA (reference sequence). Trimming pared 0 bases from V and 8 bases from J, leaving 16 bases between.

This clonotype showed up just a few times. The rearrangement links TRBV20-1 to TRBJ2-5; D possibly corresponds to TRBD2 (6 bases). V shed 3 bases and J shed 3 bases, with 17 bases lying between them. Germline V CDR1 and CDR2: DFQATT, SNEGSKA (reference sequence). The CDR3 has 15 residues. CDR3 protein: CSASPGLAPKETQYF. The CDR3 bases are TGCAGTGCTAGCCCCGGCCTAGCGCCCAAAGAGACCCAGTACTTC.

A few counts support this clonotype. This chain's CDR3 is CASSVDGRNQPQHF. The CDR3 DNA is TGTGCCAGCAGCGTGGATGGACGCAATCAGCCCCAGCATTTT. The gene calls are TRBV9 and TRBJ1-5, with D unresolved. The CDR3 consists of 14 residues. V was trimmed by 2 bases and J by 2 bases, leaving 8 bases between them. Germline lookup yields CDR1 SGDLS and CDR2 YYNGEE. The full variable domain, its missing parts supplied by reference TRBV9 and TRBJ1-5, is DSGVTQTPKHLITATGQRVTLRCSPRSGDLSVYWYQQSLDQGLQFLIQYYNGEERAKGNILERFSAQQFPDLHSELNLSSLELGDSALYFCASSVDGRNQPQHFGDGTRLSIL.

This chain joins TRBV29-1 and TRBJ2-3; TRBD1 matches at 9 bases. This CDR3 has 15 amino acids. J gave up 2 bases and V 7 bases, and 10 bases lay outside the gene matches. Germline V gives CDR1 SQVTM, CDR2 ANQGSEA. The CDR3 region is CSGISTGGHTDTQYF. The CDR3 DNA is TGCAGCGGAATTTCGACAGGGGGACACACAGATACGCAGTATTTT.

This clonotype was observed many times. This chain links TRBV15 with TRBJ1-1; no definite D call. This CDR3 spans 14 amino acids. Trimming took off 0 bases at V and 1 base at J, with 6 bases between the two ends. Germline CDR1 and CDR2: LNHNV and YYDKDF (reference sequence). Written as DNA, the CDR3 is TGTGCCACCAGCAGAGAGGCCTGGAACACTGAAGCTTTCTTT. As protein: CATSREAWNTEAFF.

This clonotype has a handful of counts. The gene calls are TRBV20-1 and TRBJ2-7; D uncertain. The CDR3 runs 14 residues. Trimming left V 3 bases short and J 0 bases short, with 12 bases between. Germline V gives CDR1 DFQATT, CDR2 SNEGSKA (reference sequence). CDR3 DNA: TGCAGTGCTAGTGGGATTCCAAGCTCCTACGAGCAGTACGTC. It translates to CSASGIPSSYEQYV.

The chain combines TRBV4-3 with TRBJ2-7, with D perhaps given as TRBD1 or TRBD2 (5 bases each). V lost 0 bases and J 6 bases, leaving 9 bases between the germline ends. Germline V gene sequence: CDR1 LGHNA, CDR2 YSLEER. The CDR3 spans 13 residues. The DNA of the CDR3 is TGCGCCAGCAGCCAAGATTTAGGGACCGAGCAGTACTTC. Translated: CASSQDLGTEQYF.

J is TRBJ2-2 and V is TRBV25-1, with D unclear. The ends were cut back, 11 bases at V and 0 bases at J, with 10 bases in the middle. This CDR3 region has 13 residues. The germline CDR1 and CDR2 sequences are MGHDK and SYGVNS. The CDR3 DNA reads TGTGCCCCGGGCCGAACGAACACCGGGGAGCTGTTTTTT. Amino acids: CAPGRTNTGELFF.

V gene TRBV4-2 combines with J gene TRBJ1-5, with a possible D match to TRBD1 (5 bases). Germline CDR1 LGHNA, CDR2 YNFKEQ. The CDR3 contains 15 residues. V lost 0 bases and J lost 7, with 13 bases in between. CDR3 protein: CASSQDLRGRQPQHF. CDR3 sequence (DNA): TGTGCCAGCAGCCAAGATCTAAGGGGTCGGCAGCCCCAGCATTTT.

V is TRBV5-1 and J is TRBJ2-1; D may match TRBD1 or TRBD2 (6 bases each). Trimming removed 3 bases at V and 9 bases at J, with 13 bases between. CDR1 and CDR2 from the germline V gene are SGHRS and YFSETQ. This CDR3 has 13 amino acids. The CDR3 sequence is CASSWVADSEQFF. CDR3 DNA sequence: TGCGCCAGCAGCTGGGTAGCGGACAGTGAGCAGTTCTTC.

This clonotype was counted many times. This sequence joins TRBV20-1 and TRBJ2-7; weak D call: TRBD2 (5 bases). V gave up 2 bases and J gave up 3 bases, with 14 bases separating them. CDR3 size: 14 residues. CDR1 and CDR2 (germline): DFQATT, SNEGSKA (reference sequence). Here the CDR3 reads CSARSSYGDYEQYF. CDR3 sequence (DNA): TGCAGTGCTAGAAGCAGCTACGGGGACTACGAGCAGTACTTC.